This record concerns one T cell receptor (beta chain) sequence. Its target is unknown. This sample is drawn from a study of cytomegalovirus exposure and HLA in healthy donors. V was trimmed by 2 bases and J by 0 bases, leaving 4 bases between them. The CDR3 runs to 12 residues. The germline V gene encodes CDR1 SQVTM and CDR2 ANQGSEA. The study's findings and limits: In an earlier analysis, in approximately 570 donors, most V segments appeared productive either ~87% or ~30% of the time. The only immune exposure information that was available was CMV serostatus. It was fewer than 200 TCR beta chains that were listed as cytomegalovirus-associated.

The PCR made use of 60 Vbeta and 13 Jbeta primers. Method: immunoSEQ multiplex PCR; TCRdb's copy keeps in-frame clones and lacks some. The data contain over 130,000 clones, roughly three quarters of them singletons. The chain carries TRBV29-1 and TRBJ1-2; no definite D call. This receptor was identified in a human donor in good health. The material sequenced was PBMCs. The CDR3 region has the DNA TGCAGCGTTGAATCGGCTAACTATGGCTACACCTTC. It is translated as CSVESANYGYTF.